The rows below give T cell receptor beta chains drawn from one sample of a study of blood T cell repertoires in COVID-19. The data were produced by immunoSEQ multiplex PCR, yet TCRdb's version contains in-frame clones alone and is incomplete. This sample has some 300,000 clones, with roughly 90% found just once. The sample consisted of peripheral blood. The receptors come from a woman aged 70-85 years with COVID-19, enrolled during active disease. CDR3s include the opening cysteine and the closing phenylalanine or tryptophan. D genes are given only for firm matches. Where a row states a size, it is once, few, many or the class of an expanded clone; other rows omit it.

j_call: TRBJ1-6
d_call: .
v_call: TRBV9
clone_size: few
cdr3_aa: CASSVAGNSPLHF
cdr3_nt: TGTGCCAGCAGCGTAGCCGGTAATTCACCCCTCCACTTT

j_call: TRBJ2-5
d_call: .
v_call: TRBV24-1
clone_size: .
cdr3_aa: CATSEPGKGETQYF
cdr3_nt: TGTGCCACCAGTGAACCCGGCAAGGGGGAGACCCAGTACTTC

j_call: TRBJ1-6
d_call: .
v_call: TRBV4-3
clone_size: .
cdr3_aa: CASSQERGSGSPLHF
cdr3_nt: TGCGCCAGCAGCCAAGAAAGGGGCTCCGGTTCACCCCTCCACTTT

j_call: TRBJ2-7
d_call: TRBD1
v_call: TRBV28
clone_size: few
cdr3_aa: CASSMSRGSSYEQYF
cdr3_nt: TGTGCCAGCAGTATGAGCAGGGGGAGCTCCTACGAGCAGTACTTC

j_call: TRBJ2-2
d_call: .
v_call: TRBV18
clone_size: few
cdr3_aa: CASSPPTGRGNTGELFF
cdr3_nt: TGTGCCAGCTCACCACCGACTGGCAGGGGGAACACCGGGGAGCTGTTTTTT

j_call: TRBJ2-7
d_call: TRBD2
v_call: TRBV19
clone_size: once
cdr3_aa: CASSLGLAVTYEQYF
cdr3_nt: TGTGCCAGTAGTCTCGGACTAGCGGTGACCTACGAGCAGTACTTC

j_call: TRBJ2-7
d_call: TRBD1
v_call: TRBV15
clone_size: once
cdr3_aa: CATSRGGTGPSEQYF
cdr3_nt: TGTGCCACCAGCAGAGGGGGGACAGGGCCATCCGAGCAGTACTTC

j_call: TRBJ1-2
d_call: .
v_call: TRBV4-3
clone_size: .
cdr3_aa: CASSQIGNNYGYTF
cdr3_nt: TGCGCCAGCAGCCAAATCGGGAATAACTATGGCTACACCTTC

j_call: TRBJ2-6
d_call: .
v_call: TRBV4-1
clone_size: .
cdr3_aa: CASSQDAQAISGANVLTF
cdr3_nt: TGCGCCAGCAGCCAAGACGCACAGGCGATCTCTGGGGCCAACGTCCTGACTTTC

j_call: TRBJ2-7
d_call: TRBD1
v_call: TRBV7-2
clone_size: .
cdr3_aa: CASSLVGQGYEQYF
cdr3_nt: TGTGCCAGCAGCTTAGTCGGACAGGGCTACGAGCAGTACTTC

j_call: TRBJ2-7
d_call: TRBD1
v_call: TRBV27
clone_size: .
cdr3_aa: CASSLRQGTYEQYF
cdr3_nt: TGTGCCAGCAGTTTAAGACAGGGGACCTACGAGCAGTACTTC

j_call: TRBJ2-3
d_call: .
v_call: TRBV18
clone_size: .
cdr3_aa: CASSITSTPDTQYF
cdr3_nt: TGTGCCAGCTCCATAACTAGCACTCCAGATACGCAGTATTTT

j_call: TRBJ2-3
d_call: TRBD2
v_call: TRBV29-1
clone_size: .
cdr3_aa: CSVTSGGSTDTQYF
cdr3_nt: TGCAGCGTTACTAGCGGGGGATCCACAGATACGCAGTATTTT

j_call: TRBJ1-1
d_call: .
v_call: TRBV4-2
clone_size: .
cdr3_aa: CASSQVAPMNTEAFF
cdr3_nt: TGTGCCAGCAGCCAAGTGGCACCCATGAACACTGAAGCTTTCTTT

j_call: TRBJ2-7
d_call: TRBD1
v_call: TRBV5-8
clone_size: .
cdr3_aa: CASSARQGPYEQYF
cdr3_nt: TGTGCCAGCAGCGCCAGACAGGGACCCTACGAGCAGTACTTC

j_call: TRBJ2-3
d_call: TRBD2
v_call: TRBV7-9
clone_size: .
cdr3_aa: CASSLLAGEPPLDTQYF
cdr3_nt: TGTGCCAGCAGCTTATTAGCGGGAGAGCCTCCTCTAGATACGCAGTATTTT

j_call: TRBJ2-1
d_call: TRBD2
v_call: TRBV5-4
clone_size: .
cdr3_aa: CASSTDPGLEDNEQFF
cdr3_nt: TGTGCCAGCAGCACAGACCCGGGACTAGAGGACAATGAGCAGTTCTTC

j_call: TRBJ1-6
d_call: .
v_call: TRBV20-1
clone_size: .
cdr3_aa: CSARGGEPLHF
cdr3_nt: TGCAGTGCTAGGGGAGGAGAACCCCTCCACTTT

j_call: TRBJ2-1
d_call: TRBD2
v_call: TRBV7-2
clone_size: .
cdr3_aa: CASSLVASGVGPNEQFF
cdr3_nt: TGTGCCAGCAGCTTAGTGGCTAGCGGGGTGGGGCCCAATGAGCAGTTCTTC

j_call: TRBJ2-7
d_call: .
v_call: TRBV18
clone_size: .
cdr3_aa: CASSPRDSTAGYEQYF
cdr3_nt: TGTGCCAGCTCACCGCGGGACAGTACCGCCGGCTACGAGCAGTACTTC

j_call: TRBJ2-1
d_call: TRBD2
v_call: TRBV7-2
clone_size: .
cdr3_aa: CASSPSGGSYNEQFF
cdr3_nt: TGTGCCAGCAGCCCAAGCGGGGGCTCCTACAATGAGCAGTTCTTC

j_call: TRBJ1-5
d_call: .
v_call: TRBV9
clone_size: .
cdr3_aa: CASSVGVGEAQPQHF
cdr3_nt: TGTGCCAGCAGCGTAGGGGTAGGGGAAGCTCAGCCCCAGCATTTT

j_call: TRBJ1-2
d_call: .
v_call: TRBV19
clone_size: .
cdr3_aa: CASSFSIDKSKGYTF
cdr3_nt: TGTGCCAGTAGTTTTTCTATTGACAAGTCAAAGGGCTACACCTTC

j_call: TRBJ2-1
d_call: TRBD1
v_call: TRBV9
clone_size: .
cdr3_aa: CASSAGTANEQFF
cdr3_nt: TGTGCCAGCAGCGCGGGGACAGCTAATGAGCAGTTCTTC

j_call: TRBJ1-2
d_call: TRBD1
v_call: TRBV27
clone_size: .
cdr3_aa: CASSLQGAGGYTF
cdr3_nt: TGTGCCAGCAGTTTACAGGGGGCGGGGGGCTACACCTTC

j_call: TRBJ1-2
d_call: TRBD1
v_call: TRBV19
clone_size: .
cdr3_aa: CASSSQGSAVYGYTF
cdr3_nt: TGTGCCAGTAGTTCACAGGGGTCCGCAGTCTATGGCTACACCTTC

j_call: TRBJ2-5
d_call: .
v_call: TRBV2
clone_size: once
cdr3_aa: CASSVFQEETQYF
cdr3_nt: TGTGCCAGCAGTGTTTTTCAGGAAGAGACCCAGTACTTC

j_call: TRBJ1-2
d_call: TRBD1
v_call: TRBV28
clone_size: .
cdr3_aa: CASSIGQGANGYTF
cdr3_nt: TGTGCCAGCAGCATTGGACAGGGGGCAAATGGCTACACCTTC

j_call: TRBJ2-1
d_call: TRBD2
v_call: TRBV18
clone_size: .
cdr3_aa: CASSPSGPTSGGYNEQFF
cdr3_nt: TGTGCCAGCTCACCTTCGGGGCCGACTAGCGGGGGATACAATGAGCAGTTCTTC

j_call: TRBJ1-2
d_call: .
v_call: TRBV5-4
clone_size: .
cdr3_aa: CASSFPQGKKNYGYTF
cdr3_nt: TGTGCCAGCAGCTTTCCACAGGGAAAGAAGAACTATGGCTACACCTTC

j_call: TRBJ2-1
d_call: TRBD1
v_call: TRBV2
clone_size: .
cdr3_aa: CASSVLDRDRSYNEQFF
cdr3_nt: TGTGCCAGCAGTGTCCTGGACCGGGACAGGTCCTACAATGAGCAGTTCTTC

j_call: TRBJ1-1
d_call: TRBD1
v_call: TRBV7-2
clone_size: .
cdr3_aa: CASSKPGQGWTEAFF
cdr3_nt: TGTGCCAGCAGCAAGCCGGGACAGGGATGGACTGAAGCTTTCTTT

j_call: TRBJ2-6
d_call: TRBD1
v_call: TRBV29-1
clone_size: .
cdr3_aa: CSVRQGTGANVLTF
cdr3_nt: TGCAGCGTTCGACAGGGGACTGGGGCCAACGTCCTGACTTTC

j_call: TRBJ2-1
d_call: TRBD2
v_call: TRBV19
clone_size: .
cdr3_aa: CASQRSGGWNEQFF
cdr3_nt: TGTGCCAGCCAGCGCTCCGGGGGGTGGAATGAGCAGTTCTTC

j_call: TRBJ2-7
d_call: TRBD1
v_call: TRBV6-5
clone_size: .
cdr3_aa: CASKGQTYEQYF
cdr3_nt: TGTGCCAGCAAGGGACAGACCTACGAGCAGTACTTC

j_call: TRBJ2-1
d_call: .
v_call: TRBV5-1
clone_size: few
cdr3_aa: CASSEGRGNEQFF
cdr3_nt: TGCGCCAGCAGCGAGGGAAGGGGGAATGAGCAGTTCTTC

j_call: TRBJ1-6
d_call: .
v_call: TRBV5-5
clone_size: .
cdr3_aa: CASAKEGVGSPLHF
cdr3_nt: TGTGCCAGCGCAAAGGAAGGGGTCGGTTCACCCCTCCACTTT

j_call: TRBJ2-1
d_call: .
v_call: TRBV4-3
clone_size: .
cdr3_aa: CASSQDRGGQFF
cdr3_nt: TGCGCCAGCAGCCAAGATAGGGGAGGGCAGTTCTTC

j_call: TRBJ1-5
d_call: .
v_call: TRBV28
clone_size: .
cdr3_aa: CASSFGGGYSNQPQHF
cdr3_nt: TGTGCCAGCAGTTTCGGTGGGGGGTATAGCAATCAGCCCCAGCATTTT

j_call: TRBJ1-1
d_call: .
v_call: TRBV27
clone_size: few
cdr3_aa: CASSFRVGTEAFF
cdr3_nt: TGTGCCAGCAGTTTCCGGGTGGGCACTGAAGCTTTCTTT

j_call: TRBJ2-7
d_call: .
v_call: TRBV4-1
clone_size: .
cdr3_aa: CASSQVFELPYEQYF
cdr3_nt: TGCGCCAGCAGCCAAGTTTTCGAGCTTCCCTACGAGCAGTACTTC

j_call: TRBJ2-7
d_call: .
v_call: TRBV2
clone_size: once
cdr3_aa: CASTSAGRAYEQYF
cdr3_nt: TGTGCCAGCACCTCAGCGGGCAGAGCCTACGAGCAGTACTTC

j_call: TRBJ1-5
d_call: .
v_call: TRBV27
clone_size: .
cdr3_aa: CASSRQVNQPQHF
cdr3_nt: TGTGCCAGCAGCCGACAAGTAAATCAGCCCCAGCATTTT

j_call: TRBJ2-7
d_call: TRBD1
v_call: TRBV6-5
clone_size: few
cdr3_aa: CATKDRTGSNEQYF
cdr3_nt: TGTGCCACCAAGGATCGGACAGGGTCCAACGAGCAGTACTTC

j_call: TRBJ1-1
d_call: TRBD1
v_call: TRBV5-1
clone_size: few
cdr3_aa: CASSFGQGYTEAFF
cdr3_nt: TGCGCCAGCAGCTTCGGACAGGGGTACACTGAAGCTTTCTTT

j_call: TRBJ1-4
d_call: TRBD1
v_call: TRBV5-1
clone_size: once
cdr3_aa: CASSGTGQTNEKLFF
cdr3_nt: TGCGCCAGCAGCGGGACGGGACAGACTAATGAAAAACTGTTTTTT

j_call: TRBJ1-6
d_call: .
v_call: TRBV30
clone_size: .
cdr3_aa: CAWSVVSSYNSPLHF
cdr3_nt: TGTGCCTGGAGTGTAGTTAGCTCCTATAATTCACCCCTCCACTTT

j_call: TRBJ2-5
d_call: .
v_call: TRBV5-4
clone_size: .
cdr3_aa: CASTARLGGEETQYF
cdr3_nt: TGTGCCAGCACCGCCCGACTAGGTGGCGAAGAGACCCAGTACTTC

j_call: TRBJ2-3
d_call: TRBD2
v_call: TRBV5-1
clone_size: .
cdr3_aa: CASSSLAGANRDTQYF
cdr3_nt: TGCGCCAGCAGCTCCTTAGCGGGGGCCAACCGGGATACGCAGTATTTT

j_call: TRBJ2-7
d_call: TRBD1
v_call: TRBV4-1
clone_size: .
cdr3_aa: CASSPRQGGEQYF
cdr3_nt: TGCGCCAGCAGCCCGCGACAGGGTGGCGAGCAGTACTTC

j_call: TRBJ2-7
d_call: TRBD1
v_call: TRBV5-1
clone_size: .
cdr3_aa: CASSFGTGFYEQYF
cdr3_nt: TGCGCCAGCAGCTTTGGGACAGGGTTCTACGAGCAGTACTTC

j_call: TRBJ2-1
d_call: TRBD2
v_call: TRBV5-1
clone_size: .
cdr3_aa: CASGSSLAGGPYNEQFF
cdr3_nt: TGCGCCAGCGGTTCCTCACTAGCGGGGGGACCCTACAATGAGCAGTTCTTC

j_call: TRBJ1-1
d_call: .
v_call: TRBV7-9
clone_size: .
cdr3_aa: CASSPYTGNTEAFF
cdr3_nt: TGTGCCAGCAGCCCTTATACGGGGAACACTGAAGCTTTCTTT

j_call: TRBJ2-5
d_call: .
v_call: TRBV24-1
clone_size: once
cdr3_aa: CATSAGNQETQYF
cdr3_nt: TGTGCCACCAGTGCGGGGAATCAAGAGACCCAGTACTTC